This T cell receptor (beta chain) was obtained from a study of Graves' ophthalmopathy and Graves' hyperthyroidism. This CDR3 contains 14 residues. Germline V gives CDR1 SQVTM, CDR2 ANQGSEA. V was trimmed by 6 bases and J by 0 bases, leaving 9 bases between them. Using RNA transcripts, the TCR beta CDR3 regions were amplified. RT-PCR in the first round used HTBI primers; a second-round multiplex PCR followed. One entry per CDR3 protein results from TCRdb running MiXCR on the multiplex PCR reads. Of over a million distinct CDR3 sequences in the sample, about 36% were seen once. The origin of this receptor is an adult man with Graves' hyperthyroidism. This chain links TRBV29-1 with TRBJ1-6; D is uncertain. The sequenced sample was peripheral blood or thyroid tissue (not recorded which). In DNA, the CDR3 is TGCAGCGTGAGAGTCAGCTCCTATAATTCACCCCTCCACTTT. It is translated as CSVRVSSYNSPLHF. The whole variable domain, filled in from reference TRBV29-1 and TRBJ1-6, reads SAVISQKPSRDICQRGTSLTIQCQVDSQVTMMFWYRQQPGQSLTLIATANQGSEATYESGFVIDKFPISRPNLTFSTLTVSNMSPEDSSIYLCSVRVSSYNSPLHFGNGTRLTVT.